This TCR beta chain was captured in a study of identifying expanded T cells in peripheral blood. Study findings and constraints: About 1.2 clones differed between technical replicates, versus approximately 17 and 20 over time.

This clone has just a few counts. Its target is not known. The V gene lost 5 bases and the J gene lost 10 bases, with 17 bases spanning the gap. Germline CDR1 is SNHLY and CDR2 is FYNNEI. CDR3 length equals 13 residues. The method was immunoSEQ multiplex PCR; TCRdb's version includes in-frame clones alone and lacks a portion of them. The top ten clones hold 18% of a sample with about 78,000 clones, about four fifths of them seen once. The source of this sequence is a person between 18 and 75 years old in good health. This chain links TRBV2 with TRBJ1-1, with D possibly TRBD1 on 5 matching bases. The specimen was blood. CDR3 bases: TGTGCCAGCAGTCAAGGGGAGACCCCGAGAGCTTTCTTT. Residues: CASSQGETPRAFF.